This T cell receptor beta chain was profiled in a study of cytomegalovirus exposure and HLA in healthy donors. Study context: Drawn from HLA-typed donors, 83 million or so unique TCRs were held in an early data release. Overall study results and limits: Later analysis found that TCR beta chains associated with HLA were more clonally expanded than other, equally common chains. Several of the most significant clusters were apparently associated with common viral pathogens in a later analysis. Three CMV-associated chains were confirmed in vitro to be specific for CMV antigens.

Primers for the PCR totalled 60 Vbeta and 13 Jbeta. Using immunoSEQ multiplex PCR, the repertoire was profiled, and TCRdb retains in-frame clones only, with some absent. Among hundreds of thousands of clones listed, about 77% were seen once. With V trimmed by 2 bases and J by 4 bases, 6 bases remained unmatched. This CDR3 is 14 amino acids long. CDR1 is GTSNPN and CDR2 is SVGIG in the germline V gene (reference sequence). Turning to this clone: What it binds is unknown.

Sequenced input: PBMCs. V and J are TRBV30 and TRBJ1-2; 8 bases map to TRBD1. This sequence originates from a woman aged 25 to 39 in good health and CMV-seronegative. Here the CDR3 reads CAWSIGQGAYGYTF. CDR3 nucleotides: TGTGCCTGGAGTATCGGGCAGGGGGCCTATGGCTACACCTTC. Using reference TRBV30 and TRBJ1-2 for the parts outside the CDR3, the full variable domain is SQTIHQWPATLVQPVGSPLSLECTVEGTSNPNLYWYRQAAGRGLQLLFYSVGIGQISSEVPQNLSASRPQDRQFILSSKKLLLSDSGFYLCAWSIGQGAYGYTFGSGTRLTVV.